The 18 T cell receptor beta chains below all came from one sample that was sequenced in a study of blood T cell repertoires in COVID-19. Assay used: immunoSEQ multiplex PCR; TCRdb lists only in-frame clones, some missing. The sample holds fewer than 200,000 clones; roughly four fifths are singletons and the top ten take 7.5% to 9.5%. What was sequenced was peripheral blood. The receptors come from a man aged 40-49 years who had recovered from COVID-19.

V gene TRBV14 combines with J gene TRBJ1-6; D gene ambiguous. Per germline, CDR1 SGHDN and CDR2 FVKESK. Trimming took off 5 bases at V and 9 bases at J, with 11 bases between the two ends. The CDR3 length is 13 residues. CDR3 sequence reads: CASSRGRGSPLHF. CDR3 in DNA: TGTGCCAGCAGCAGAGGGAGAGGTTCACCCCTCCACTTT.

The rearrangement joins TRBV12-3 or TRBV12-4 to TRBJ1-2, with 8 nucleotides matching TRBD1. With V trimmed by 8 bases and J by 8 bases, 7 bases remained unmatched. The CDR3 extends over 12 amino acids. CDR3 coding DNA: TGTGCCAGCGGCCCGACAGGGGAGGGCTACACCTTC. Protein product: CASGPTGEGYTF.

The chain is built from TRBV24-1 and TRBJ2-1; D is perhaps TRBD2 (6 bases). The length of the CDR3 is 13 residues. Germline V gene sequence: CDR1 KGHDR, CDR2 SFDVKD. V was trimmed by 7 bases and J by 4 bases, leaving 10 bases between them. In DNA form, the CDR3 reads TGTGCCACCAGCCGGGAGATTTACAATGAGCAGTTCTTC. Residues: CATSREIYNEQFF.

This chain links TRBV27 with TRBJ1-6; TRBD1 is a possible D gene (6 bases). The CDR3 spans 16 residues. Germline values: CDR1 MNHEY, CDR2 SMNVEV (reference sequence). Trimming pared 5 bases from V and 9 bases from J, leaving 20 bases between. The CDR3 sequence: CASSLQGPMSVSPLHF. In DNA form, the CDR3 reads TGTGCCAGCAGTCTACAGGGACCCATGAGCGTTTCACCCCTCCACTTT.

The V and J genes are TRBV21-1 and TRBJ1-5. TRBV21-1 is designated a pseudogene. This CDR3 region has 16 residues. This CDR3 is CASSKREDHSNQPQHF. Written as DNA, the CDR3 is TGTGCCAGCAGCAAACGGGAGGATCATAGCAATCAGCCCCAGCATTTT.

The CDR3, as DNA: TGTGCCAGTAGTATAACCGGGGTAAACACCGGGGAGCTGTTTTTT. This codes for CASSITGVNTGELFF. The chain employs TRBV19 and TRBJ2-2; possible D gene TRBD2, 5 bases. Trimming took 2 bases from V and 2 from J, leaving 9 bases between them. The CDR3 contains 15 residues. CDR1 LNHDA and CDR2 SQIVND come from the germline V gene (reference sequence).

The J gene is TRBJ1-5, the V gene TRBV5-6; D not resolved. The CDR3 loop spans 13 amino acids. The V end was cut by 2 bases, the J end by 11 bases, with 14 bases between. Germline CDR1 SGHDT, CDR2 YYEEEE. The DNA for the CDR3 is TGTGCCAGCAGCTTCGCGGAAGGTGGCTCCCAGCATTTT. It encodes CASSFAEGGSQHF.

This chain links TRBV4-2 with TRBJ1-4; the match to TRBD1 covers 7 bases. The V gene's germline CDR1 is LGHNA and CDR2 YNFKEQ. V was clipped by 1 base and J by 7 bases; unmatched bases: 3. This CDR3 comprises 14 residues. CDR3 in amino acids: CASSQGGQPEKLFF. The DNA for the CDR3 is TGTGCCAGCAGCCAAGGGGGACAGCCTGAAAAACTGTTTTTT.

CDR3 residues: CASSQRGGAGANVLTF. The CDR3 DNA reads TGTGCCAGCAGCCAACGAGGGGGCGCTGGGGCCAACGTCCTGACTTTC. This sequence joins TRBV11-2 and TRBJ2-6, with 7 bases identical to TRBD1. Germline trimming cut 5 bases from V and 2 bases from J; bases unmatched to any gene: 6. The CDR3 is made up of 16 amino acids. Germline assignment: CDR1 SGHAT and CDR2 FQNNGV.

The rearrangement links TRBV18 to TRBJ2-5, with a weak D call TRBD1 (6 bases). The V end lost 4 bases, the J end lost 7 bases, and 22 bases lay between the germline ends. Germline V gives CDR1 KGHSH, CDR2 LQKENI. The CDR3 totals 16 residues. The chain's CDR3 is CASSQAAGDLPGTQYF. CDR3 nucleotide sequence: TGTGCCAGCTCACAAGCAGCAGGGGACCTCCCAGGGACCCAGTACTTC.

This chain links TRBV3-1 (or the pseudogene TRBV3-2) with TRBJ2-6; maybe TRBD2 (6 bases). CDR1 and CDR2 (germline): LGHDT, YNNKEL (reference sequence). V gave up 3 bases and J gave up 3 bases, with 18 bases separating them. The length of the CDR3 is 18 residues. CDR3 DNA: TGTGCCAGCAGCCACCTCCCGACGGGGGTATATGGGGCCAACGTCCTGACTTTC. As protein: CASSHLPTGVYGANVLTF.

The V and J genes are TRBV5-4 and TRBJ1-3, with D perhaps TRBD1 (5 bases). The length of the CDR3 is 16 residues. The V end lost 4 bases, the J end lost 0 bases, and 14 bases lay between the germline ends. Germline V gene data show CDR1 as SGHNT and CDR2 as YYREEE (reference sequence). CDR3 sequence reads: CASSLGGGYSGNTIYF. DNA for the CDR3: TGTGCCAGCAGCCTCGGGGGGGGGTACTCTGGAAACACCATATATTTT.

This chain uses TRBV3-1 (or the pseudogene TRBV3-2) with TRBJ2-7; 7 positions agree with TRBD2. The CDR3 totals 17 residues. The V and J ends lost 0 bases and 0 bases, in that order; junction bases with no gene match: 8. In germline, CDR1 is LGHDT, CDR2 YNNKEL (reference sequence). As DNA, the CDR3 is TGTGCCAGCAGCCAAGATTGGACGGGGGGAAGCTCCTACGAGCAGTACTTC. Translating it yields CASSQDWTGGSSYEQYF.

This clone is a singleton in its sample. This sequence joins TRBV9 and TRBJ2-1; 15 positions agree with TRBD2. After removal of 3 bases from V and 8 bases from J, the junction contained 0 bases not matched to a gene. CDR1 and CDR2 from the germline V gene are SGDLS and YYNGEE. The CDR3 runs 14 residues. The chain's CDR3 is CASSGTSGGDEQFF. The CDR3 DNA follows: TGTGCCAGCAGCGGGACTAGCGGGGGGGATGAGCAGTTCTTC.

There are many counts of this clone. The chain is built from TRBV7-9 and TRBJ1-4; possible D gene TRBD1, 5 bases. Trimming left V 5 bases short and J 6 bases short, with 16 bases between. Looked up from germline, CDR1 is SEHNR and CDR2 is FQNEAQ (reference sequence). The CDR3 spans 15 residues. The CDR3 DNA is TGTGCCAGCAGCCAGTTGCGGGGAGGGGATGAAAAACTGTTTTTT. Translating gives CASSQLRGGDEKLFF. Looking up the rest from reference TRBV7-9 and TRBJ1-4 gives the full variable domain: DTGVSQNPRHKITKRGQNVTFRCDPISEHNRLYWYRQTLGQGPEFLTYFQNEAQLEKSRLLSDRFSAERPKGSFSTLEIQRTEQGDSAMYLCASSQLRGGDEKLFFGSGTQLSVL.

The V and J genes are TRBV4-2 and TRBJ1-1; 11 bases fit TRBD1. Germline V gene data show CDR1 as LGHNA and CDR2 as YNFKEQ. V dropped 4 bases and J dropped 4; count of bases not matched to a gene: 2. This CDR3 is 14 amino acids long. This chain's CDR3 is CASSRGQGATEAFF. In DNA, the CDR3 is TGTGCCAGCAGCCGAGGACAGGGGGCCACTGAAGCTTTCTTT.

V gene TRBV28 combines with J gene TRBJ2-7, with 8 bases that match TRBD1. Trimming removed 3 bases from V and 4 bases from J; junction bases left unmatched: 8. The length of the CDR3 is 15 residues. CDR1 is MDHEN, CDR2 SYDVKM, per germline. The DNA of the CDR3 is TGTGCCAGCAGTTTCGGAGGACAGGGCAGATACGAGCAGTACTTC. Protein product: CASSFGGQGRYEQYF.

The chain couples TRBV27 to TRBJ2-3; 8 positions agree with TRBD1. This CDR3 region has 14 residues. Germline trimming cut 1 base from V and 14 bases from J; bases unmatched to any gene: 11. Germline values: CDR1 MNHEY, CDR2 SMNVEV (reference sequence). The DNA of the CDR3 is TGTGCCAGCAGTTTATTATCCGGACAGGGAAGGTGGTATTTT. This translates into CASSLLSGQGRWYF.